The clone carrying this T cell receptor (beta chain) was counted many times. Its cognate antigen is unknown. Documented time point: newly diagnosed GD, antithyroid drugs for less than 3 months. Following extraction of RNA from PBMCs, that RNA was used to make the TCR library. The data belong to a study of regulatory T cells in long-lasting Graves disease. Study-wide points: Blood alone, not thyroid tissue, was studied. Persistent patients had more shared public clonotypes (about 2,800) than new patients (around 950). Among samples with persistent disease, TRBV28, TRBJ1-2 and TRBJ2-5 were favored.

The CDR3 is 13 residues long. V was trimmed by 0 bases and J by 4 bases, leaving 9 bases between them. CDR1 GTSNPN and CDR2 SVGIG come from the germline V gene (reference sequence). Library construction for TCR beta used iRepertoire HTBI primers and Arm-PCR of CDR3 regions. MiXCR, applied by TCRdb to the multiplex PCR reads, yields one record per CDR3 protein. The sample contains roughly 360,000 distinct CDR3 sequences, 12% of which appear only once. The sample was also linked to a second study, of T cells in Graves' hyperthyroidism and ophthalmopathy. That report adds: A model of 13 V-J features distinguished ophthalmopathy from stable hyperthyroidism.

This clonotype was obtained from a woman under 30 with Graves disease. Sequenced material: peripheral blood mononuclear cells (PBMCs), taken at new diagnosis, from a patient treated with antithyroid drugs. This chain links TRBV30 with TRBJ1-1; D not certain. Written as DNA, the CDR3 is TGTGCCTGGAGTGTACTGGGGAGCACTGAAGCTTTCTTT. As protein: CAWSVLGSTEAFF.